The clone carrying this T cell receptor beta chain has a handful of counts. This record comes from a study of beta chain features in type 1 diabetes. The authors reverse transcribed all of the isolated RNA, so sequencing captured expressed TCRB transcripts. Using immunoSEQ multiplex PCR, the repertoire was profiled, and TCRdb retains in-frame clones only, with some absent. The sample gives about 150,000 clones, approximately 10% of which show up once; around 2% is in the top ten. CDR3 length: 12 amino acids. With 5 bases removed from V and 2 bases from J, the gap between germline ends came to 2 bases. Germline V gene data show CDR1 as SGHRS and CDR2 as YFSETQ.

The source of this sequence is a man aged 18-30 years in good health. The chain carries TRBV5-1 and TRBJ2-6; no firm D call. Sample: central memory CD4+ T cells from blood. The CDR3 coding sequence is TGCGCCAGCAGTACTGGGGCCAACGTCCTGACTTTC. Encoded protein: CASSTGANVLTF.